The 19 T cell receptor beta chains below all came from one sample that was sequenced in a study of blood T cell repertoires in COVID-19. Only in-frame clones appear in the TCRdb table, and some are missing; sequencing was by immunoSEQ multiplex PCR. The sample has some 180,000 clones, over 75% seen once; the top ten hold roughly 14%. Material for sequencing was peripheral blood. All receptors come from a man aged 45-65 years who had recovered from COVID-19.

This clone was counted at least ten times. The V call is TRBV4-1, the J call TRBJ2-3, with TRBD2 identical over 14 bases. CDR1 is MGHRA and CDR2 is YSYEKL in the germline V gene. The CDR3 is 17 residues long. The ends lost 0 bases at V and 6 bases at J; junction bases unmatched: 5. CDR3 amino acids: CASSQEGTSGSRDTQYF. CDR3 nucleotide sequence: TGCGCCAGCAGCCAAGAAGGGACTAGCGGGAGTAGGGATACGCAGTATTTT.

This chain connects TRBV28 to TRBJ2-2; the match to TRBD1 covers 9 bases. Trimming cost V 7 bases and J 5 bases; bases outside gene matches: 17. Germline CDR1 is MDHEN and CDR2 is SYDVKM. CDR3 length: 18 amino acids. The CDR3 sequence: CASKQGAEIGYNTGELFF. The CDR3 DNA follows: TGTGCCAGCAAACAGGGGGCGGAAATAGGGTATAATACCGGGGAGCTGTTTTTT.

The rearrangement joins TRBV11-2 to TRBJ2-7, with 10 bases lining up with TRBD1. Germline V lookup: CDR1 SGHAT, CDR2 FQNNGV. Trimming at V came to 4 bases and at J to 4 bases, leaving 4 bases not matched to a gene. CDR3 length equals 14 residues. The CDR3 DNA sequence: TGTGCCAGCAGCTCCGGGACAGGGGCGTACGAGCAGTACTTC. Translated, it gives CASSSGTGAYEQYF.

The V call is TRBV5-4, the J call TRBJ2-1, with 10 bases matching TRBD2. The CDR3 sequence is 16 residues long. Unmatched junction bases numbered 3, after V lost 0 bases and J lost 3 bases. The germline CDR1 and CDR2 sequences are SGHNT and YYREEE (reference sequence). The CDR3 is CASSLEAGGGYNEQFF. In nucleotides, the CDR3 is TGTGCCAGCAGCTTGGAAGCGGGGGGGGGCTACAATGAGCAGTTCTTC.

The CDR3 DNA reads as TGTGCCAGCAGCTTAGTTTACAGGAACACTGAAGCTTTCTTT. Encoded protein: CASSLVYRNTEAFF. The rearrangement links TRBV7-2 to TRBJ1-1; D gene ambiguous. Germline loops: CDR1 SGHTA, CDR2 FQGNSA. V lost 1 base to trimming and J lost 1 base, with 7 bases between them. The CDR3 runs 14 residues.

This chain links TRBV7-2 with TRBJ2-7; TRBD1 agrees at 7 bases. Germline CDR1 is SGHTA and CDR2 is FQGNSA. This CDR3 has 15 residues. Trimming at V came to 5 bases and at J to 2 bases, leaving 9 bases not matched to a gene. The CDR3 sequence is CASSAQGGFTYEQYF. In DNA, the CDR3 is TGTGCCAGCAGCGCCCAAGGGGGCTTCACCTACGAGCAGTACTTC.

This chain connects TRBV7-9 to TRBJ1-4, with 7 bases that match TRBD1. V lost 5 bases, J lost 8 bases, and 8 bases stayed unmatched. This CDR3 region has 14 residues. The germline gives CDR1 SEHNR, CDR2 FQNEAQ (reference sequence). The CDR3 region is CASSIDRDGEKLFF. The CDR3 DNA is TGTGCCAGCAGCATCGACAGGGACGGAGAAAAACTGTTTTTT.

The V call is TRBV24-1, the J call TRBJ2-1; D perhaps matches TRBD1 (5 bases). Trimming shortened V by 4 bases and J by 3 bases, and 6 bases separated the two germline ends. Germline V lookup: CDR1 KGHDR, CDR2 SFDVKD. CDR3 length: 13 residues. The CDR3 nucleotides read TGTGCCACCAGTGAGGACAACTACAATGAGCAGTTCTTC. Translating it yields CATSEDNYNEQFF.

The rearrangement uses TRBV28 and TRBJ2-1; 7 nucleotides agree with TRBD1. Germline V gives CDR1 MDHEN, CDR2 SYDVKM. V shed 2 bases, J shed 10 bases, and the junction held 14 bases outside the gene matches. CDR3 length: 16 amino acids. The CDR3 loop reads CASSLVGHSRTGEQFF. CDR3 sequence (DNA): TGTGCCAGCAGTTTAGTTGGACACTCAAGGACAGGCGAGCAGTTCTTC.

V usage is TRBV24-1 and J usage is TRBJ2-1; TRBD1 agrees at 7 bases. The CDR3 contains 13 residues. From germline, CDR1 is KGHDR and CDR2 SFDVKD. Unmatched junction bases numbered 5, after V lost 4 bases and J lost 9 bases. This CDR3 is CATSDTGVFEQFF. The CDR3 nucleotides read TGTGCCACCAGTGACACAGGGGTTTTTGAGCAGTTCTTC.

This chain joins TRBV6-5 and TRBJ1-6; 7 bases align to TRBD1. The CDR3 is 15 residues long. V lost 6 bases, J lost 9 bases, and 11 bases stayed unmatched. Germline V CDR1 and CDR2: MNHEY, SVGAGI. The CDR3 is CASRPPGQPGSPLHF. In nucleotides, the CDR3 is TGTGCCAGCAGACCCCCGGGACAGCCTGGTTCACCCCTCCACTTT.

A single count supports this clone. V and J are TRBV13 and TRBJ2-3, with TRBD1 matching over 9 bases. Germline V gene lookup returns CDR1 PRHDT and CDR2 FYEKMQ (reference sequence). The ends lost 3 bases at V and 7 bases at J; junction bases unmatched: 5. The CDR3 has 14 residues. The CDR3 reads CASSLGQGSNTQYF. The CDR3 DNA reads TGTGCCAGCAGCTTGGGACAGGGTAGTAATACGCAGTATTTT.

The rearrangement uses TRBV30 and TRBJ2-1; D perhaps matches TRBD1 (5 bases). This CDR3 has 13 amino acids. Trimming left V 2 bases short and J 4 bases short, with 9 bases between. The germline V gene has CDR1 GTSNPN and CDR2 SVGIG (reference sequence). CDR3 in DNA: TGTGCCTGGAGTATGGGGCAATACAATGAGCAGTTCTTC. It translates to CAWSMGQYNEQFF. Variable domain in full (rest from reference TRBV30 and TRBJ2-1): SQTIHQWPATLVQPVGSPLSLECTVEGTSNPNLYWYRQAAGRGLQLLFYSVGIGQISSEVPQNLSASRPQDRQFILSSKKLLLSDSGFYLCAWSMGQYNEQFFGPGTRLTVL.

CDR3 protein: CASSLGLAGFLSSYNEQFF. DNA of the CDR3: TGTGCCAGCAGCTTAGGGCTAGCGGGGTTCTTGAGCTCCTACAATGAGCAGTTCTTC. This chain links TRBV5-4 with TRBJ2-1; 9 bases fit TRBD2. This CDR3 has 19 amino acids. J gave up 0 bases and V 2 bases, and 12 bases lay outside the gene matches. Germline-derived CDR1 and CDR2 are SGHNT and YYREEE (reference sequence).

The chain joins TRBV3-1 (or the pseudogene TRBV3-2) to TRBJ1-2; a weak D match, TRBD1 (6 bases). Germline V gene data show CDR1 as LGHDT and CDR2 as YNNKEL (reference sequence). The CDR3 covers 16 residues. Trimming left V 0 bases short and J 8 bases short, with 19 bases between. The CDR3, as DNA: TGTGCCAGCAGCCAAGATCCGGCAGGGGTGGTAGAGGGCTACACCTTC. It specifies CASSQDPAGVVEGYTF.

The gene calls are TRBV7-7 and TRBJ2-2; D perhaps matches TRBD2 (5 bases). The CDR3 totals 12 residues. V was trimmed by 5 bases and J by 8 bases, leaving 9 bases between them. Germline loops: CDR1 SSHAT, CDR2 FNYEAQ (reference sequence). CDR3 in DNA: TGTGCCAGCAGCGCCCGGGGAGGGGAGCTGTTTTTT. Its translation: CASSARGGELFF.

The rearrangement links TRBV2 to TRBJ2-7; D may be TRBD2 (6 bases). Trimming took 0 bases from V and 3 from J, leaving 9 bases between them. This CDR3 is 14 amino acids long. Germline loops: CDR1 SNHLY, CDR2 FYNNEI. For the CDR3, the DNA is TGTGCCAGCAGTGAAGCGGGGGGTCGCTACGAGCAGTACTTC. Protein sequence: CASSEAGGRYEQYF.

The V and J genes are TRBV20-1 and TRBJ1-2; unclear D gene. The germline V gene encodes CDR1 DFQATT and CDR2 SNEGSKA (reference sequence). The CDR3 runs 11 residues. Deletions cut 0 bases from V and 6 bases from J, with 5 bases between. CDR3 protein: CSARDLNGYTF. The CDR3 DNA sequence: TGCAGTGCTAGAGATCTTAATGGCTACACCTTC.

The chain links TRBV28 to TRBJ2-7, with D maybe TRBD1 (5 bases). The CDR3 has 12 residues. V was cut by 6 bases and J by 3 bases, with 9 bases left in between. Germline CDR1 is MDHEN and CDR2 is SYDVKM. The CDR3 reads CASSQDSYEQYF. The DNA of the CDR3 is TGTGCCAGCAGCCAAGACAGCTACGAGCAGTACTTC.